This TCR beta chain comes out of a study of graft-versus-host responses after intestinal transplantation. Study overall: Induction with anti-thymocyte globulin, then tacrolimus and steroids for roughly three years, was given to all recipients. Findings and limits, study-wide: Allografts of one patient group, those with graft-donor T cell macrochimerism, had high graft-versus-host to host-versus-graft clonal ratios. Marrow from the recipient contained GvH clones, some of which had appeared first in ileum or blood.

Note on this clone: Antigen unknown.

This table comes from immunoSEQ multiplex PCR, and its TCRdb copy is limited to in-frame clones, with some not included. The sample contains 43,000 or so clones, over 80% of which appear only once. Germline assignment: CDR1 MNHNS and CDR2 SASEGT. This CDR3 has 14 residues. The trim removed 5 bases at V and 0 bases at J, leaving 2 bases unmatched. The specimen was PBMCs, collected around 800 days after a first intestinal transplant, on the day of a second. The source is a human patient who received an intestinal transplant, so some T cells may come from the graft donor. The rearrangement links TRBV6-1 to TRBJ2-7; 9 bases line up with TRBD2. In nucleotides, the CDR3 is TGTGCCAGCAGTCATAGCGGGAGCTCCTACGAGCAGTACTTC. Translating gives CASSHSGSSYEQYF.